Listed here are 28 T cell receptor beta chains from one sample, sequenced in a study of T cells in localized non-small cell lung cancer. This table comes from immunoSEQ multiplex PCR, and its TCRdb copy is limited to in-frame clones, with some not included. The profile shows 19,000 or so clones, approximately 82% of them singletons. The sequencing here drew on peripheral blood, taken before any cancer treatment. The source is a male donor older than 55 with stage III lung adenocarcinoma.

The chain uses TRBV9 and TRBJ2-2; tentative D call: TRBD2 (6 bases). Germline values: CDR1 SGDLS, CDR2 YYNGEE. V shed 4 bases and J shed 1 base, with 14 bases lying between them. CDR3 length: 16 residues. CDR3 DNA sequence: TGTGCCAGCAGCCGGAGGGGAGACAAGAACACCGGGGAGCTGTTTTTT. Encoded protein: CASSRRGDKNTGELFF.

This chain uses TRBV7-2 with TRBJ1-1; D remains ambiguous. Trimming stripped 5 bases from V and 1 base from J, with 11 bases between. In germline, CDR1 is SGHTA, CDR2 FQGNSA. The length of the CDR3 is 14 residues. CDR3 nucleotide sequence: TGTGCCAGCAGCCAGCTTGGAGGGAACACTGAAGCTTTCTTT. It codes for CASSQLGGNTEAFF.

The chain recombines TRBV11-3 with TRBJ2-3; TRBD2 is a possible D gene (5 bases). V dropped 0 bases and J dropped 4 bases, with 5 bases sitting between them. Germline V gives CDR1 SGHNT, CDR2 YENEEA. CDR3 length: 13 residues. The CDR3 spells CASSLDGADTQYF. CDR3 in DNA: TGTGCCAGCAGCTTAGACGGGGCAGATACGCAGTATTTT.

This clone came up once. The chain links TRBV13 to TRBJ1-2; the match to TRBD1 covers 11 bases. The V segment lost 2 bases and the J segment 0 bases; nucleotides outside the gene matches: 8. Germline-derived CDR1 and CDR2 are PRHDT and FYEKMQ (reference sequence). CDR3 length: 18 residues. In DNA form, the CDR3 reads TGTGCCAGCAGCTTACGGGGACAGGGGGGCCTAGCTAACTATGGCTACACCTTC. Protein: CASSLRGQGGLANYGYTF.

Only one count was recorded for this clone. The CDR3 here is CASSQGGQINQPQHF. The CDR3 DNA reads TGTGCCAGCAGCCAAGGCGGCCAGATCAATCAGCCCCAGCATTTT. The chain employs TRBV4-2 and TRBJ1-5, with D unclear. The CDR3 totals 15 residues. Trimming cost V 1 base and J 3 bases, with 10 bases left between them. Germline CDR1 is LGHNA and CDR2 is YNFKEQ.

The chain couples TRBV27 to TRBJ2-2, with 8 bases matching TRBD1. Germline values: CDR1 MNHEY, CDR2 SMNVEV (reference sequence). The junction had 17 bases not matched to a gene; V was cut back by 8 bases and J by 9 bases. The CDR3 length is 16 residues. The CDR3 nucleotides are TGTGCCAGCCGGCCCCAGGGGGCCCCCCGTCTTAGGGAGCTGTTTTTT. Protein sequence: CASRPQGAPRLRELFF.

CDR3 sequence reads: CASQPTSGANYEQYF. CDR3 DNA: TGCGCCAGCCAACCGACTAGCGGGGCGAATTACGAGCAGTACTTC. This chain uses TRBV5-1 with TRBJ2-7; TRBD2 matches at 11 bases. Germline loops: CDR1 SGHRS, CDR2 YFSETQ. Trimming removed 7 bases from V and 4 bases from J; junction bases left unmatched: 10. The CDR3 consists of 15 residues.

The sample holds one count of this clone. The chain has TRBV28 and TRBJ2-5; weak D call: TRBD2 (7 bases). CDR3 size: 14 residues. V lost 4 bases to trimming and J lost 5 bases, with 14 bases between them. Germline assignment: CDR1 MDHEN and CDR2 SYDVKM. CDR3 sequence (DNA): TGTGCCAGCAGTTCCTCAGGGGAGGGGGAGACCCAGTACTTC. Residues: CASSSSGEGETQYF.

This chain's CDR3 is CASSLRLTGHRVLSMPQHF. The CDR3 nucleotides are TGTGCCAGCAGCTTAAGGCTAACGGGACATAGGGTCCTGAGTATGCCCCAGCATTTT. The chain joins TRBV7-6 to TRBJ1-5; D is possibly TRBD1 (6 bases). Germline CDR1 reads SGHVS; CDR2 reads FNYEAQ. V was pared by 2 bases and J by 9 bases, with 29 bases between. This CDR3 has 19 amino acids.

This rearrangement joins TRBV7-8 to TRBJ2-2, with 8 bases that match TRBD2. V dropped 5 bases and J dropped 6; count of bases not matched to a gene: 14. The germline V gene encodes CDR1 SGHVS and CDR2 FQNEAQ. The CDR3 is made up of 17 amino acids. The CDR3 spells CASSLSGAGARAGELFF. CDR3 nucleotide sequence: TGTGCCAGCAGCCTGTCGGGAGCGGGGGCCCGGGCCGGGGAGCTGTTTTTT.

V gene TRBV7-3 combines with J gene TRBJ2-1; 10 nucleotides align to TRBD2. V was pared by 2 bases and J by 9 bases, with 10 bases of the junction left unmatched. CDR1 is SGHTA and CDR2 is FQGTGA in the germline V gene. This CDR3 is 16 amino acids long. In DNA, the CDR3 is TGTGCCAGCAGCTTAGTGGCTAGCGGGGGACCGGGTGAGCAGTTCTTC. Its protein is CASSLVASGGPGEQFF.

The chain recombines TRBV19 with TRBJ2-2; 10 bases map to TRBD1. The CDR3 sequence is 19 residues long. Per the germline V gene, CDR1 is LNHDA and CDR2 is SQIVND (reference sequence). V shed 3 bases and J 0 bases; nucleotides not matched to a gene: 10. The CDR3 region is CASSIDRGRYLANTGELFF. For the CDR3, the DNA is TGTGCCAGTAGTATCGACAGGGGGCGATATCTCGCGAACACCGGGGAGCTGTTTTTT. Variable domain in full (rest from reference TRBV19 and TRBJ2-2): DGGITQSPKYLFRKEGQNVTLSCEQNLNHDAMYWYRQDPGQGLRLIYYSQIVNDFQKGDIAEGYSVSREKKESFPLTVTSAQKNPTAFYLCASSIDRGRYLANTGELFFGEGSRLTVL.

The chain combines TRBV25-1 with TRBJ2-2; D gene uncertain. The V gene lost 1 base and the J gene lost 2 bases, with 8 bases spanning the gap. Germline loops: CDR1 MGHDK, CDR2 SYGVNS. This CDR3 is 15 amino acids long. This CDR3 is CASSESVSNTGELFF. CDR3 sequence (DNA): TGTGCCAGCAGTGAATCTGTCAGTAACACCGGGGAGCTGTTTTTT.

This chain links TRBV30 with TRBJ1-2, with D uncertain. This CDR3 is 13 amino acids long. V lost 3 bases, J lost 7 bases, and 15 bases lay in between. CDR1 is GTSNPN, CDR2 SVGIG, per germline (reference sequence). CDR3 in amino acids: CAWRNSERRGYTF. The CDR3 region has the DNA TGTGCCTGGAGAAATTCTGAGCGGCGTGGCTACACCTTC.

The V and J genes are TRBV19 and TRBJ1-1; D call uncertain. This CDR3 region has 14 residues. CDR1 is LNHDA and CDR2 is SQIVND in the germline V gene (reference sequence). Trimming shortened V by 1 base and J by 1 base, and 7 bases separated the two germline ends. CDR3 sequence (DNA): TGTGCCAGTAGTATAGTTTTGGGGAACACTGAAGCTTTCTTT. Its translation: CASSIVLGNTEAFF.

The chain joins TRBV12-5 to TRBJ1-1; D is unclear. Trimming pared 6 bases from V and 0 bases from J, leaving 17 bases between. Germline V lookup: CDR1 LGHNT, CDR2 FRNRAP. The CDR3 length is 16 residues. The CDR3 bases are TGTGCTAGTGGCTACCTCCAAGGTGTTGTGAACACTGAAGCTTTCTTT. It specifies CASGYLQGVVNTEAFF. Drawing the rest from reference TRBV12-5 and TRBJ1-1, the complete variable domain is DARVTQTPRHKVTEMGQEVTMRCQPILGHNTVFWYRQTMMQGLELLAYFRNRAPLDDSGMPKDRFSAEMPDATLATLKIQPSEPRDSAVYFCASGYLQGVVNTEAFFGQGTRLTVV.

The chain has TRBV30 and TRBJ1-4; D is unclear. The CDR3 is made up of 16 amino acids. Trimming cost V 4 bases and J 0 bases, with 15 bases left between them. Germline CDR1 reads GTSNPN; CDR2 reads SVGIG (reference sequence). The CDR3 nucleotides read TGTGCCTGGAATCGCCCCACCGCAGCAACTAATGAAAAACTGTTTTTT. It specifies CAWNRPTAATNEKLFF.

The rearrangement uses TRBV28 and TRBJ2-7; D tentatively reads TRBD1 or TRBD2 (5 bases each). Trimming stripped 3 bases from V and 7 bases from J, with 22 bases between. Germline values: CDR1 MDHEN, CDR2 SYDVKM. The CDR3 has 16 amino acids. CDR3 protein: CASSLLAGTSQGEQYF. DNA for the CDR3: TGTGCCAGCAGTTTGCTCGCCGGGACGTCCCAAGGGGAGCAGTACTTC.

J is TRBJ2-7 and V is TRBV19; D perhaps matches TRBD1 (5 bases). CDR1 is LNHDA and CDR2 is SQIVND in the germline V gene (reference sequence). The CDR3 is made up of 14 amino acids. V was trimmed by 1 base and J by 3 bases, leaving 10 bases between them. The CDR3 sequence is CASSIGRGSYEQYF. The CDR3 DNA is TGTGCCAGTAGTATAGGTAGGGGAAGCTACGAGCAGTACTTC. The variable domain in full, completed from reference TRBV19 and TRBJ2-7, reads DGGITQSPKYLFRKEGQNVTLSCEQNLNHDAMYWYRQDPGQGLRLIYYSQIVNDFQKGDIAEGYSVSREKKESFPLTVTSAQKNPTAFYLCASSIGRGSYEQYFGPGTRLTVT.

V and J are TRBV6-1 and TRBJ2-1; TRBD2 aligns across 7 bases. With V trimmed by 5 bases and J by 9 bases, 13 bases remained unmatched. The CDR3 runs to 15 residues. From germline, CDR1 is MNHNS and CDR2 SASEGT. CDR3 loop: CASSQTSWGSGEQFF. CDR3 nucleotide sequence: TGTGCCAGCAGTCAGACTAGCTGGGGGAGTGGTGAGCAGTTCTTC.

The V and J genes are TRBV5-1 and TRBJ2-1; a possible D gene is TRBD1 (5 bases). The CDR3 is 14 amino acids. The V end lost 0 bases, the J end lost 6 bases, and 10 bases lay between the germline ends. The germline gives CDR1 SGHRS, CDR2 YFSETQ. The CDR3 loop is CASSLALQGNEQFF. In DNA form, the CDR3 reads TGCGCCAGCAGCTTGGCTTTGCAGGGCAATGAGCAGTTCTTC.

V and J are TRBV9 and TRBJ2-3, with unresolved D. The CDR3 is 16 amino acids. Germline CDR1 reads SGDLS; CDR2 reads YYNGEE. V shed 4 bases and J shed 3 bases, with 18 bases lying between them. CDR3 sequence: CASSTNLGDGTDTQYF. CDR3 in DNA: TGTGCCAGCAGCACGAACCTCGGTGACGGGACAGATACGCAGTATTTT. Full variable domain (outside the CDR3, taken from reference TRBV9 and TRBJ2-3): DSGVTQTPKHLITATGQRVTLRCSPRSGDLSVYWYQQSLDQGLQFLIQYYNGEERAKGNILERFSAQQFPDLHSELNLSSLELGDSALYFCASSTNLGDGTDTQYFGPGTRLTVL.

The rearrangement links TRBV11-2 to TRBJ1-1, with 11 bases fitting TRBD1. V lost 5 bases and J lost 5; bases outside the gene matches: 4. CDR3 length: 14 residues. Germline V CDR1 and CDR2: SGHAT, FQNNGV. The CDR3 nucleotides read TGTGCCAGCAGCATGGGACAGGGGGTTACTGAAGCTTTCTTT. As protein: CASSMGQGVTEAFF. The variable domain in full, with the rest retrieved from reference TRBV11-2 and TRBJ1-1, is EAGVAQSPRYKIIEKRQSVAFWCNPISGHATLYWYQQILGQGPKLLIQFQNNGVVDDSQLPKDRFSAERLKGVDSTLKIQPAKLEDSAVYLCASSMGQGVTEAFFGQGTRLTVV.

This rearrangement joins TRBV4-2 to TRBJ2-7, with TRBD1 as a possible D gene (5 bases). The CDR3 covers 15 residues. Trimming took 4 bases from V and 2 from J, leaving 15 bases between them. Germline V gene data show CDR1 as LGHNA and CDR2 as YNFKEQ. The CDR3 nucleotides are TGTGCCAGCAGCCCCTACTCCACGACAGCCTACGAGCAGTACTTC. Translation: CASSPYSTTAYEQYF.

This clone was found a few times. The V and J genes are TRBV7-3 and TRBJ2-3; D possibly matches TRBD1 or TRBD2 (5 bases each). The CDR3 runs to 16 residues. Trimming removed 2 bases from V and 2 bases from J, with 14 bases in between. CDR1 and CDR2 (germline): SGHTA, FQGTGA. DNA for the CDR3: TGTGCCAGCAGCTTAGCGGGCGTAGGGGTCACAGATACGCAGTATTTT. Protein sequence: CASSLAGVGVTDTQYF. Full variable domain (outside the CDR3, taken from reference TRBV7-3 and TRBJ2-3): GAGVSQTPSNKVTEKGKYVELRCDPISGHTALYWYRQSLGQGPEFLIYFQGTGAADDSGLPNDRFFAVRPEGSVSTLKIQRTERGDSAVYLCASSLAGVGVTDTQYFGPGTRLTVL.

The chain employs TRBV18 and TRBJ1-2; 9 bases fit TRBD1. With V trimmed by 4 bases and J by 3 bases, 6 bases remained unmatched. This CDR3 is 15 amino acids long. The germline V gene has CDR1 KGHSH and CDR2 LQKENI. CDR3 in DNA: TGTGCCAGCTCACGACAGGGGGTGAGAGACTATGGCTACACCTTC. Its protein product is CASSRQGVRDYGYTF.

V is TRBV25-1 and J is TRBJ1-6, with TRBD1 as a possible D gene (5 bases). There are 16 residues in the CDR3. Germline-derived CDR1 and CDR2 are MGHDK and SYGVNS. Deletions cut 5 bases from V and 10 bases from J, with 21 bases between. CDR3 loop: CASSFRMVAGPSPLHF. The CDR3 DNA follows: TGTGCCAGCAGTTTTCGGATGGTGGCAGGGCCCTCACCCCTCCACTTT.

The V and J genes are TRBV14 and TRBJ1-3; 8 bases match TRBD1. This CDR3 has 14 residues. The ends lost 8 bases at V and 1 base at J; junction bases unmatched: 4. Germline-derived CDR1 and CDR2 are SGHDN and FVKESK. The DNA of the CDR3 is TGTGCCAGCGACAGGGGTTATTCTGGAAACACCATATATTTT. Protein sequence: CASDRGYSGNTIYF.